One sample yielded the 5 T cell receptor beta chains listed below, sequenced in a study of shared clonotypes between healthy human individuals. Only in-frame clones appear in the TCRdb table, and some are missing; sequencing was by immunoSEQ multiplex PCR. Of roughly 2,000,000 clones listed, 85% to 95% are singletons. CD45RO-negative CD8 cells positively selected for CCR7 made up the naive population, which excluded terminally differentiated effector memory CD45RA+ cells. Sequenced: naive CD8+ T cells from PBMCs. The receptors derive from a man aged 18 to 30 in good health. Some clones in this sample may be carry-over from other donors' samples.

CDR3 sequence: CSVVPGEIGMETQYF. The CDR3 coding sequence is TGCAGCGTTGTTCCAGGGGAGATTGGTATGGAGACCCAGTACTTC. This rearrangement joins TRBV29-1 to TRBJ2-5; possibly TRBD1 for D (6 bases). Germline CDR1 and CDR2: SQVTM and ANQGSEA. CDR3 size: 15 residues. The V end was cut by 4 bases, the J end by 5 bases, with 20 bases between.

The V call is TRBV10-1, the J call TRBJ2-5; D is ambiguous. This CDR3 has 11 amino acids. With 8 bases removed from V and 4 bases from J, the gap between germline ends came to 8 bases. Germline CDR1 is WNHNN and CDR2 is SYGVQD (reference sequence). CDR3 protein: CASHLAETQYF. CDR3 DNA: TGCGCCAGCCACCTTGCAGAGACCCAGTACTTC.

The rearrangement uses TRBV5-4 and TRBJ1-3; 9 bases are shared with TRBD1. In germline, CDR1 is SGHNT, CDR2 YYREEE (reference sequence). This CDR3 has 17 amino acids. V was pared by 1 base and J by 3 bases, with 8 bases of the junction left unmatched. The CDR3 DNA is TGTGCCAGCAGCTTGTCCCCGGGACAGGGTATTGGAAACACCATATATTTT. Protein: CASSLSPGQGIGNTIYF.

V gene TRBV4-1 combines with J gene TRBJ2-7, with D maybe TRBD2 (5 bases). Germline CDR1 MGHRA, CDR2 YSYEKL. Deletions cut 2 bases from V and 2 bases from J, with 19 bases between. There are 17 residues in the CDR3. CDR3 in amino acids: CASSQRPTIASTYEQYF. The CDR3 DNA sequence: TGCGCCAGCAGCCAAAGGCCGACTATTGCTAGTACCTACGAGCAGTACTTC.

This clone was seen a handful of times. The chain links TRBV27 to TRBJ1-5; D possibly corresponds to TRBD1 (5 bases). Germline CDR1 MNHEY, CDR2 SMNVEV (reference sequence). Trimming removed 5 bases at V and 9 bases at J, with 14 bases between. The CDR3 totals 13 residues. The DNA for the CDR3 is TGTGCCAGCAGTCCACCGGGGGAATCGCCCCAGCATTTT. Its protein is CASSPPGESPQHF.